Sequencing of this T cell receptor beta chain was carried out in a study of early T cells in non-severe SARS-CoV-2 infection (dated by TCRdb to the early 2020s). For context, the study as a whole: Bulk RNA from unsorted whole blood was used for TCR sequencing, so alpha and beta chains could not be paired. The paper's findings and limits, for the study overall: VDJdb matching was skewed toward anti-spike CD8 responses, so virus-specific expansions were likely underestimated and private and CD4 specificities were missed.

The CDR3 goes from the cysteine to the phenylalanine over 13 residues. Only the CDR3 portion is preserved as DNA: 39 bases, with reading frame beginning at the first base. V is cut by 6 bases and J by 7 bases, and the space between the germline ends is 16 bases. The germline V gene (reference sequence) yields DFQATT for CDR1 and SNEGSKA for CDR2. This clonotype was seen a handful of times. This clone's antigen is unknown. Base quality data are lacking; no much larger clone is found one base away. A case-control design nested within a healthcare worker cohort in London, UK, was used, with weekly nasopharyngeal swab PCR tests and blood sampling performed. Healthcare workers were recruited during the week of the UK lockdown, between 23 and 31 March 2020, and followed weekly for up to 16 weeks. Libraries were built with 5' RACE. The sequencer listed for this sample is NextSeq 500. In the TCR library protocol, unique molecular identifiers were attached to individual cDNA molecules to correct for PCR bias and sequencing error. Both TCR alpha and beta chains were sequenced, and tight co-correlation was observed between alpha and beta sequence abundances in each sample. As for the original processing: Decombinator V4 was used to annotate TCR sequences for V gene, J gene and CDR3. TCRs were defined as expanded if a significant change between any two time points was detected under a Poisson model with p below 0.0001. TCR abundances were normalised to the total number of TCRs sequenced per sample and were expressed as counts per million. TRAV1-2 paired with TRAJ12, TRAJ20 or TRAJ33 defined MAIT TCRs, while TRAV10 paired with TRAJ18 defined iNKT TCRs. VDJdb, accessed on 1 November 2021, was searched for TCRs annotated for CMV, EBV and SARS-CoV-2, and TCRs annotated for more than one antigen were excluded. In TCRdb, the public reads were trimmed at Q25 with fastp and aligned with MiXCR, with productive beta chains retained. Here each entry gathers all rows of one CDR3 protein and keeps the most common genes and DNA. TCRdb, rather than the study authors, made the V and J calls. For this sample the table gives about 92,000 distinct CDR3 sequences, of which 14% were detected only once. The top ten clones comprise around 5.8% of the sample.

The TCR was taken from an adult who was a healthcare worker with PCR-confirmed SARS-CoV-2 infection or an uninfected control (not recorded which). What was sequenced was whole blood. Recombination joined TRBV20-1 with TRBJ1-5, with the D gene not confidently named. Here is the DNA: TGCAGTGCCCCGAGCGGTTTATTCCAGCCCCAGCATTTT. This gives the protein CSAPSGLFQPQHF.